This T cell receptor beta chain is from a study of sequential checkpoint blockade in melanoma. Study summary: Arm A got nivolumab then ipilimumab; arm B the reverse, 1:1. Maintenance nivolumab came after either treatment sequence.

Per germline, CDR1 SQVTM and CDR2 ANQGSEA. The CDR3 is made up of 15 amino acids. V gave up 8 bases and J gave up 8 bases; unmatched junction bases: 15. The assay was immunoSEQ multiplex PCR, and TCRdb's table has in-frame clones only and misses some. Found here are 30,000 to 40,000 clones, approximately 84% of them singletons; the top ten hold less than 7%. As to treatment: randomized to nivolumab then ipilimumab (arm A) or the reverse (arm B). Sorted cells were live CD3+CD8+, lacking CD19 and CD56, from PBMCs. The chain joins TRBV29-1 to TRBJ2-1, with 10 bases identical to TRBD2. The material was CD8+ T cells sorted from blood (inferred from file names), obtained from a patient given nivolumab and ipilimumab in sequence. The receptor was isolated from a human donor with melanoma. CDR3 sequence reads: CSTPSLGLASYEQFF. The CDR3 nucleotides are TGCAGCACCCCTTCCCTGGGACTAGCGAGTTATGAGCAGTTCTTC.